This T cell receptor (beta chain) was identified during a study of beta chain features in type 1 diabetes listed by TCRdb under 2018. Regarding the research as a whole: No differences in mean age, gender distribution, total cell number or subset yield were found between patients and healthy donors. In the study, recently diagnosed type 1 diabetes patients and matched healthy donors were compared on the TCRB repertoires of their sorted circulating CD4+ T cell subsets. Across all samples, roughly 110,000,000 sorted cells were examined, and cell number per subset correlated strongly with RNA yield. Naive and central memory subsets were obtained from all 30 or so donors, but regulatory and stem cell-like memory subsets were isolated from only 8 patients and about eight healthy donors.

A single peripheral blood draw of around 120 mL on average was collected from each donor into heparinised tubes. Using a panel that included CD45RO, CCR7, CD25, CD127, CD95 and CD27, naive, central memory, regulatory and stem cell-like memory CD4+ T cells were sorted on a BD FACSAria II. Purity was above 95% for every sorted population. PBMCs were separated immediately by Lymphoprep density gradient centrifugation and were stained directly, without being cultured. Samples were stained and sorted in pairs, with one healthy donor and one patient per experiment, so that batch effects were minimized. Regarding this clone: Its antigen remains unidentified. One base away there is no much larger clone; base qualities are not given.

The CDR3 runs 15 residues from the cysteine to the phenylalanine. Of the read, only the CDR3 DNA is kept; its 45 bases are in frame from base 1. V has 1 base trimmed and J has 4 bases trimmed; junction bases matching no gene number 3. Taken from the germline V gene, the CDR1 and CDR2 loops are SGHTA and FQGNSA. The entire amount of isolated RNA was reverse transcribed using the High Capacity cDNA Reverse Transcription Kit, so the sequenced TCRB transcripts were expressed ones. Deep immunoSEQ sequencing was performed on naive, central memory and regulatory T cell samples, with an average of roughly 3.3 million total reads per sample. Sorted cells were lysed in RLT buffer and RNA was extracted with DNase-treated RNeasy Micro or Mini kits, depending on cell number. To prevent cross-contamination, every cell subset was processed on its own, while patient and healthy donor samples were processed together. The immunoSEQ multiplex PCR was used to amplify TCRB sequences from cDNA, yielding 87-bp fragments that span the CDR3 region. The amplicons were sequenced using the Illumina HiSeq platform. As for the authors' bioinformatics: PCR bias was computationally corrected using synthetic template baselines, reads within Hamming distance 2 were collapsed, and singletons that could not be merged were discarded. Reads were aligned to IMGT to assign V, D and J genes, CDR3 length, and insertions or deletions at six rearrangement sites. Within each subset, clonotype counts were normalized to the number of sorted cells before true diversity and Gini coefficients were calculated with the tcR R package. The overlap coefficient, calculated on TCRB nucleotide sequences, was used to measure repertoire sharing. This is the immuneACCESS table as TCRdb keeps it, with only in-frame sequences that have V and J called. A part of the clones is gone; compared with another copy, unresolved V genes explain less than half, and the rest is unexplained. That table supplies the V and J calls and clone size; D and trimming were determined from the DNA. The sample records roughly 150,000 clones, around 10% of which are singletons. Roughly 1.9% of the sample lies in the top ten.

General findings and caveats noted by the study authors: Patients with type 1 diabetes made fewer insertions and deleted more nucleotides at VDJ recombination sites, implying thymic rearrangement abnormalities. PCR may preferentially amplify shorter templates, but because patient and control samples were amplified and corrected together, any resulting skew would affect both groups equally. Sequencing cDNA rather than genomic DNA could over-represent highly expressing activated cells, although activation and CD3 levels did not differ between groups. Naive, central memory and regulatory TCRB repertoires appeared to be more similar among patients than among healthy donors. Only small numbers of individuals were included in the HLA sub-analyses, which left unresolved whether HLA type had any influence on TCRB rearrangement. A moderate but significant shortening of TCRB CDR3 length was observed in type 1 diabetes patients in all four CD4+ subsets.

The chain couples TRBV7-2 to TRBJ2-3; TRBD2 matches 9 bases in the middle. Sequencing input: central memory CD4+ T cells from blood. The origin of this receptor is a man between 18 and 29 years old in good health. The DNA sequence follows: TGTGCCAGCAGCTTAGGACTAGCGGCGCCAGATACGCAGTATTTT. This is translated as CASSLGLAAPDTQYF.